Described below is a single TCR beta chain sequence and its context. It has no known antigen specificity. Qualities for individual bases were not recorded, and no much larger clone is one base off. The library was built by means of the immunoSEQ multiplex PCR assay. Deep sequencing of rearranged TCR beta loci, alongside multiparametric flow cytometry, was used to profile T cell repertoires. Entries here come from immuneACCESS through TCRdb and include only in-frame sequences with V and J called. Some clones fail to appear in such tables; in the studies checked, an unresolved V gene covers under half of the shortfall, and the cause of the remainder is unknown. The sample profile shows about 35,000 clones; about 90% of them were found once. Approximately 14% of the sample is held by the ten biggest clonotypes. In the germline V gene, CDR1 corresponds to LGHNA and CDR2 to YNFKEQ. A distance of 16 bases separates the germline ends of V and J, which lose 4 bases and 7 bases respectively. The CDR3 covers 15 residues, taking in both the cysteine and the phenylalanine. Only the CDR3 DNA is retained, 45 bases long and in frame from the first base.

These data originate in a study of lymphopenia after photon versus proton radiotherapy (dated by TCRdb to between 2017 and 2020). For context, the study as a whole: In patients with gastrointestinal tumors who developed high-grade lymphopenia, the study compared the immunological effects of photon radiation therapy with those of proton radiation therapy. The study aimed to characterize how the two radiation modalities differ in their impact on the immune system. A cohort of some 21 patients with gastrointestinal tumors who received either photon or proton therapy and subsequently developed lymphopenia was included. Study-wide conclusions, independent of this receptor: After the lymphocyte count nadir, photon-treated repertoires showed oligoclonal expansion, especially of CD8+ Temra cells, which drove the drop in diversity. During treatment, patients who received photon therapy lost naive T cells and TCR diversity and gained effector/memory populations, whereas patients who received proton therapy remained relatively stable. Across the cohort, an inverse correlation was found between a larger post-nadir drop in TCR diversity and overall survival time among patients who died. The survival association was examined only in patients who died, and the authors described better survival with proton therapy as a possibility, not as a demonstrated result.

The input for sequencing was peripheral blood, taken from a patient treated with photon-based radiotherapy. This clonotype was sampled from a man aged 55 to 70 with cholangiocarcinoma. The chain uses TRBV4-2 and TRBJ1-4; the best D guess is TRBD1, with 5 bases matching. At the DNA level, the sequence is TGTGCCAGCAGCCTATACGAGGGCGGGGGTGAAAAACTGTTTTTT. Translated, this is CASSLYEGGGEKLFF.